This TCR beta chain was captured in a study of blood T cell repertoires in COVID-19. Study-wide background: PBMCs, B-cell-depleted T cells, or T cells provided the cDNA or gDNA that made up the material.

Assay used: immunoSEQ multiplex PCR; TCRdb lists only in-frame clones, some missing. The sample comprises about 62,000 clones, just over 85% of which are singletons, and 1% to 1.5% rests with the top ten. With 5 bases removed from V and 10 bases from J, the gap between germline ends came to 9 bases. The CDR3 runs to 11 residues. CDR1 is SGHTA and CDR2 is FQGNSA in the germline V gene. The source of this sequence is an elderly woman with acute or convalescent COVID-19. The chain combines TRBV7-2 with TRBJ2-1, with D tentatively TRBD1 (6 bases). The sample comprised peripheral blood. For the CDR3, the DNA is TGTGCCAGCAGCCCCCAGGGGGAGCAGTTCTTC. Translated: CASSPQGEQFF.